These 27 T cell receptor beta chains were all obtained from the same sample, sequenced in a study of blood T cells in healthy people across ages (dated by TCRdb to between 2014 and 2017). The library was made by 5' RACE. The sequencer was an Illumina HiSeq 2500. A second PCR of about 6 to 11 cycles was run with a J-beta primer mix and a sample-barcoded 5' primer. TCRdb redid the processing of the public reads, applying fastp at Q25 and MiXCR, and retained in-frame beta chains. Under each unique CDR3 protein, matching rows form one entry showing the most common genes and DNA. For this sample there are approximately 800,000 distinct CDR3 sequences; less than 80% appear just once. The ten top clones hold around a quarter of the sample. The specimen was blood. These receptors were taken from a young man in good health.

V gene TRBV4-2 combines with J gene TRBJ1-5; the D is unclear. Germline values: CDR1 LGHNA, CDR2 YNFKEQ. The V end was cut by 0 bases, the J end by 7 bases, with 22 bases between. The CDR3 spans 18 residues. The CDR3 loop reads CASSQDRAAPGFGQPQHF. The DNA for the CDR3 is TGTGCCAGCAGCCAAGATCGCGCAGCCCCAGGATTCGGGCAGCCCCAGCATTTT.

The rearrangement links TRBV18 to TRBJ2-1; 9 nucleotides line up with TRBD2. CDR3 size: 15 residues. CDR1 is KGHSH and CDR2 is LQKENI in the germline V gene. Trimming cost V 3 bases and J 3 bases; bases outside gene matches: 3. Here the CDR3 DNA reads TGTGCCAGCTCACCCTCTAGCGGGGACTACAATGAGCAGTTCTTC. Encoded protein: CASSPSSGDYNEQFF. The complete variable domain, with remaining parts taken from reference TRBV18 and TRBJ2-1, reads NAGVMQNPRHLVRRRGQEARLRCSPMKGHSHVYWYRQLPEEGLKFMVYLQKENIIDESGMPKERFSAEFPKEGPSILRIQQVVRGDSAAYFCASSPSSGDYNEQFFGPGTRLTVL.

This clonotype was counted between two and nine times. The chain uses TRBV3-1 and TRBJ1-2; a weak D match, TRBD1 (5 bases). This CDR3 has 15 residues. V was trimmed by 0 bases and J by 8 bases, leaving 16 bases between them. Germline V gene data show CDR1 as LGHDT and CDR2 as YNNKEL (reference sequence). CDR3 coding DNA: TGTGCCAGCAGCCAAGATTTGATGTCGGGGCGCGGCTACACCTTC. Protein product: CASSQDLMSGRGYTF.

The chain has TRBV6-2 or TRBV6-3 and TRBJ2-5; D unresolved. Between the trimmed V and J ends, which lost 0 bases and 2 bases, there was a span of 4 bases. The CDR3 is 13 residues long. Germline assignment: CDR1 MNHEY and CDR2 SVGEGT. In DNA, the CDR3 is TGTGCCAGCAGTTACTCAGAACAAGAGACCCAGTACTTC. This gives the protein CASSYSEQETQYF.

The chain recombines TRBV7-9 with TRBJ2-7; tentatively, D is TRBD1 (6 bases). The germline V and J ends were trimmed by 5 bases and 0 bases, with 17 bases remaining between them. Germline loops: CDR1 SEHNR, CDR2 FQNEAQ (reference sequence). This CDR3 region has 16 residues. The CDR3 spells CASSPASGHSSYEQYF. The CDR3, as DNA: TGTGCCAGCAGCCCAGCGTCGGGACATAGCTCCTACGAGCAGTACTTC.

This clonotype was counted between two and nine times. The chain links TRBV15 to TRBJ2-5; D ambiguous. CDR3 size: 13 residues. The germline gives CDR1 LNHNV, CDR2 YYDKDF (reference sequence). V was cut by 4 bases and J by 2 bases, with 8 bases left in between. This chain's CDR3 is CATSKRTQETQYF. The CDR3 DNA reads TGTGCCACCAGCAAGAGGACGCAAGAGACCCAGTACTTC. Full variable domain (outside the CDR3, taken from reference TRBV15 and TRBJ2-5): DAMVIQNPRYQVTQFGKPVTLSCSQTLNHNVMYWYQQKSSQAPKLLFHYYDKDFNNEADTPDNFQSRRPNTSFCFLDIRSPGLGDTAMYLCATSKRTQETQYFGPGTRLLVL.

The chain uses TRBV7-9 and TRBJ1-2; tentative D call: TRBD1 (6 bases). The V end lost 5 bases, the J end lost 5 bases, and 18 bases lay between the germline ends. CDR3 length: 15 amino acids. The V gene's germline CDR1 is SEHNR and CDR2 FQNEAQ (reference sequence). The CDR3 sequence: CASSRGASGAYGYTF. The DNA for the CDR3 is TGTGCCAGCAGCCGAGGGGCGTCGGGGGCTTATGGCTACACCTTC.

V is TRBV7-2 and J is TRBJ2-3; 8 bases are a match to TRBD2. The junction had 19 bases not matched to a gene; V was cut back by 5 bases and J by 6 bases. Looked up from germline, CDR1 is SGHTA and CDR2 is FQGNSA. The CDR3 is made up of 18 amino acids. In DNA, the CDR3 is TGTGCCAGCAGCAGGCTTCCCCAGCGGGGGCTGCACCCCGATACGCAGTATTTT. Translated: CASSRLPQRGLHPDTQYF.

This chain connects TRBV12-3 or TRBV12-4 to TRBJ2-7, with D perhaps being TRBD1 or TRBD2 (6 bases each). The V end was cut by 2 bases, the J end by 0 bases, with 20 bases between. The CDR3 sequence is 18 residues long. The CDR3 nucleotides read TGTGCCAGCAGTTTAAGTTATAGGGGGGCCCCGCTCTCCTACGAGCAGTACTTC. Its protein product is CASSLSYRGAPLSYEQYF.

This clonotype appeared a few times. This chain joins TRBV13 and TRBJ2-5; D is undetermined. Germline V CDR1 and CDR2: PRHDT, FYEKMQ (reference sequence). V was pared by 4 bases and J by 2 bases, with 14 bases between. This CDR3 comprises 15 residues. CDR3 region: CASSSHEGLQETQYF. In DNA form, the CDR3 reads TGTGCCAGCAGCTCTCATGAAGGGTTACAAGAGACCCAGTACTTC. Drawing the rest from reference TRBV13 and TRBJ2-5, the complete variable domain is AAGVIQSPRHLIKEKRETATLKCYPIPRHDTVYWYQQGPGQDPQFLISFYEKMQSDKGSIPDRFSAQQFSDYHSELNMSSLELGDSALYFCASSSHEGLQETQYFGPGTRLLVL.

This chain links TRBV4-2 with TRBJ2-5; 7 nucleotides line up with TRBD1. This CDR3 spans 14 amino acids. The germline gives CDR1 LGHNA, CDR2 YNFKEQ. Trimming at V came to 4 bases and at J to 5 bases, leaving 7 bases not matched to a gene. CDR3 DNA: TGTGCCAGCAGCCCGCCGACAGGGAAGGAGACCCAGTACTTC. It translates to CASSPPTGKETQYF.

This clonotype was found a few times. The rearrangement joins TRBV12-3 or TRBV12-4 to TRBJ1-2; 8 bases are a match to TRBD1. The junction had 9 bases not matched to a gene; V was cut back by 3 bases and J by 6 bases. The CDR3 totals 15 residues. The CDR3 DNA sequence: TGTGCCAGCAGTTTCGGACAGGGAGAAGTGGATGGCTACACCTTC. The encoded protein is CASSFGQGEVDGYTF.

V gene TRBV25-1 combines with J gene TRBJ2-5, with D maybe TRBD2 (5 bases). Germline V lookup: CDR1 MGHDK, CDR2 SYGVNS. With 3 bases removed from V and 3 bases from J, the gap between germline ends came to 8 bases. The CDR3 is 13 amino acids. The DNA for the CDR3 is TGTGCCAGCAGTGACCACGGGGAAGAGACCCAGTACTTC. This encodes CASSDHGEETQYF.

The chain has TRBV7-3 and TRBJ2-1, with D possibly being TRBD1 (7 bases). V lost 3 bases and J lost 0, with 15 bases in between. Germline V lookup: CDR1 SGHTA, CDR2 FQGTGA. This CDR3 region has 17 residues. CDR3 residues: CASSFRGDSFSYNEQFF. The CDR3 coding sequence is TGTGCCAGCAGCTTCAGGGGGGACAGTTTCTCCTACAATGAGCAGTTCTTC.

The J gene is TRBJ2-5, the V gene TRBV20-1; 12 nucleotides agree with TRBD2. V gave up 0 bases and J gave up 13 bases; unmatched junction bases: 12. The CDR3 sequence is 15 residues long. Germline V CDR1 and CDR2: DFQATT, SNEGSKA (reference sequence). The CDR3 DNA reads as TGCAGTGCTAGAGACTATCGGACTAGCGGGGCCGCTAGGTACTTC. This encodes CSARDYRTSGAARYF.

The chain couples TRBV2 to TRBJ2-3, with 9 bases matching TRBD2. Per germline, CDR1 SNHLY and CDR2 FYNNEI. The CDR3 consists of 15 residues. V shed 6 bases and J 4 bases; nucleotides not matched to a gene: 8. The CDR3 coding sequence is TGTGCCAGCAGCCCGGGACTAGCAAGTCCAGATACGCAGTATTTT. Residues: CASSPGLASPDTQYF.

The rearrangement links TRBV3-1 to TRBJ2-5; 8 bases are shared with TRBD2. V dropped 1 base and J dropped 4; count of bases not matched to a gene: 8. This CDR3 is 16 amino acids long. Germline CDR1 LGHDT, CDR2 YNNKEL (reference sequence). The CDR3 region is CASSQGLALGGETQYF. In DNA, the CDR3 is TGTGCCAGCAGCCAAGGACTAGCGCTTGGGGGAGAGACCCAGTACTTC.

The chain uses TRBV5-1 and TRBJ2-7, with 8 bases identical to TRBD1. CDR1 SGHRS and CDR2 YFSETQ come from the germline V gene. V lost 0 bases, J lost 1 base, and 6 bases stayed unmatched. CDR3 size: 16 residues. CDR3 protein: CASSLADRARSYEQYF. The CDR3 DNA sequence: TGCGCCAGCAGCTTGGCGGACAGGGCGAGGTCCTACGAGCAGTACTTC.

CDR3 bases: TGTGCCATCACTCGGGACCGAGACACAGATACGCAGTATTTT. Translating gives CAITRDRDTDTQYF. This chain joins TRBV10-3 and TRBJ2-3; TRBD1 or TRBD2 may be the D gene (5 bases each). Deletions cut 7 bases from V and 2 bases from J, with 13 bases between. From germline, CDR1 is ENHRY and CDR2 SYGVKD. CDR3 size: 14 residues.

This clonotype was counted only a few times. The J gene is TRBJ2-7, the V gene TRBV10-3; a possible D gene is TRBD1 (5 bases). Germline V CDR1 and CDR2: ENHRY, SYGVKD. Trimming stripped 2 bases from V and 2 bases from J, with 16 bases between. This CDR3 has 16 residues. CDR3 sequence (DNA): TGTGCCATCAGTGAGAGGGGATCCAGGATGACCTACGAGCAGTACTTC. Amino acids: CAISERGSRMTYEQYF.

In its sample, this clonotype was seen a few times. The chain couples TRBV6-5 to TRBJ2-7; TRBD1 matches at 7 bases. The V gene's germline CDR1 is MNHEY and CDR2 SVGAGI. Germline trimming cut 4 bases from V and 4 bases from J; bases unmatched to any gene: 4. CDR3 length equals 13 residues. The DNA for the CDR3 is TGTGCCAGCAGTTCGCAGGGGGTGTACGAGCAGTACTTC. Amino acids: CASSSQGVYEQYF.

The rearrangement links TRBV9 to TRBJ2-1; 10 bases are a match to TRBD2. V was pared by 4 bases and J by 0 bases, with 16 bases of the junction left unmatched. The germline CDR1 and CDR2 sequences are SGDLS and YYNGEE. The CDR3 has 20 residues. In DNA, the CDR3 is TGTGCCAGCAGCCCCCGGACTAGCGGCTTCCAGATTAGCTCCTACAATGAGCAGTTCTTC. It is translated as CASSPRTSGFQISSYNEQFF.

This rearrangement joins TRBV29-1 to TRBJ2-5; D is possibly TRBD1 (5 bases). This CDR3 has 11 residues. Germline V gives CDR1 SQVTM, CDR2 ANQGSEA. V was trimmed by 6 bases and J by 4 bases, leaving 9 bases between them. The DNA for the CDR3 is TGCAGCGTGGACACACGAGAGACCCAGTACTTC. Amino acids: CSVDTRETQYF.

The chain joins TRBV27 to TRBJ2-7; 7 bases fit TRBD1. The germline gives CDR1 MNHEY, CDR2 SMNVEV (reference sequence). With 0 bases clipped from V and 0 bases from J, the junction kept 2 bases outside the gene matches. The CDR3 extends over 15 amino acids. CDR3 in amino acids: CASSLSGQSSYEQYF. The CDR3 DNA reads TGTGCCAGCAGTTTATCGGGACAGTCCTCCTACGAGCAGTACTTC.

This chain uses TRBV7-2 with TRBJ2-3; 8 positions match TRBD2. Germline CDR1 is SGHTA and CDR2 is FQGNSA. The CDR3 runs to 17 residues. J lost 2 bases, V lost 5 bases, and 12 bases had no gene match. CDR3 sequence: CASSPLGRGASTDTQYF. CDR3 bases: TGTGCCAGCAGCCCGCTGGGGCGGGGGGCCTCCACAGATACGCAGTATTTT. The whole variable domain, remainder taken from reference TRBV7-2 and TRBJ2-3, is GAGVSQSPSNKVTEKGKDVELRCDPISGHTALYWYRQSLGQGLEFLIYFQGNSAPDKSGLPSDRFSAERTGGSVSTLTIQRTQQEDSAVYLCASSPLGRGASTDTQYFGPGTRLTVL.

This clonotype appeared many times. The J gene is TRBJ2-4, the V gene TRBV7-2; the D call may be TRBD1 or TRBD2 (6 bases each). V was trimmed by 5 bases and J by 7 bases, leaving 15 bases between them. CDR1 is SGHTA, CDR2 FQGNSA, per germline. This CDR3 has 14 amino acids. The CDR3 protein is CASSQDWGANIQYF. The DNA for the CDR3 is TGTGCCAGCAGCCAAGACTGGGGGGCGAACATTCAGTACTTC.

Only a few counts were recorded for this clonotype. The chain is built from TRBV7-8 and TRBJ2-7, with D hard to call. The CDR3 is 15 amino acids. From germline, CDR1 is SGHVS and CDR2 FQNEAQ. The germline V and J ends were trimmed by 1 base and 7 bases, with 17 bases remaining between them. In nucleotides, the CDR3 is TGTGCCAGCAGCTTAGGGACCTCGTTTCACAATGAGCAGTACTTC. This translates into CASSLGTSFHNEQYF.